This T cell receptor (beta chain) was recorded in a study of blood T cell repertoires in COVID-19. Study-wide context: Acute and convalescent COVID-19 samples came from the United States, Italy and Spain.

The CDR3 has 14 residues. V was cut by 7 bases and J by 8 bases, with 17 bases left in between. Per the germline V gene, CDR1 is MNHEY and CDR2 is SVGAGI. Measured with immunoSEQ multiplex PCR; TCRdb has only the in-frame clones, and not every one. In the table there are 150,000 to 180,000 clones, nearly 80% of which are singletons. This clonotype originated in a man of 80 years or more with acute or convalescent COVID-19. The sequenced material came from peripheral blood. The chain couples TRBV6-5 to TRBJ1-4, with D perhaps TRBD1 (6 bases). Written as DNA, the CDR3 is TGTGCCAGCACCTACAGGGACACGGGGGAAAAACTGTTTTTT. It encodes CASTYRDTGEKLFF.